This TCR beta chain derives from a study of blood T cell repertoires in COVID-19. Study in general: The United States, Italy and Spain supplied acute and convalescent COVID-19 samples.

Clones were read by immunoSEQ multiplex PCR, and TCRdb kept only the in-frame ones, dropping some. The sample lists tens of thousands of clones; more than 70% were seen once. CDR3 length: 15 residues. V trimming: 5 bases; J trimming: 6 bases; junction bases outside the gene matches: 7. Looked up from germline, CDR1 is MNHEY and CDR2 is SMNVEV (reference sequence). Material: peripheral blood. The chain employs TRBV27 and TRBJ1-6; 7 bases map to TRBD1. This TCR was sampled from a human donor with acute or convalescent COVID-19. The donor label of this sample is uncertain. As DNA, the CDR3 is TGTGCCAGCAGTGATGACAGGGCCTTTAATTCACCCCTCCACTTT. Amino acid sequence: CASSDDRAFNSPLHF.